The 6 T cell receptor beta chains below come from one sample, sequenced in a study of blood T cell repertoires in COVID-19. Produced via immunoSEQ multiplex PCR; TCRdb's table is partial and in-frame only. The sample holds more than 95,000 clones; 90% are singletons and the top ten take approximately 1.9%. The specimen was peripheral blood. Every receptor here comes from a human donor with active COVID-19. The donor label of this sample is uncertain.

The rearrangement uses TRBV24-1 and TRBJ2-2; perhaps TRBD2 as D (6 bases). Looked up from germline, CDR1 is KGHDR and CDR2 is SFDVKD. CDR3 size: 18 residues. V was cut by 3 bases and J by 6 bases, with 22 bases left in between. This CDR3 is CATSDQTRPRRGAGELFF. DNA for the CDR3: TGTGCCACCAGTGATCAGACTAGGCCCAGGCGAGGTGCCGGGGAGCTGTTTTTT.

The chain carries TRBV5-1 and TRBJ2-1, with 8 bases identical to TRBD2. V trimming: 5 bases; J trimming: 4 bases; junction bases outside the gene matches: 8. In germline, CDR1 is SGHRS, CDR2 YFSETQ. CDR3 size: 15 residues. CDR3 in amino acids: CASSPSGGGYNEQFF. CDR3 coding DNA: TGCGCCAGCAGTCCGAGCGGGGGAGGTTACAATGAGCAGTTCTTC.

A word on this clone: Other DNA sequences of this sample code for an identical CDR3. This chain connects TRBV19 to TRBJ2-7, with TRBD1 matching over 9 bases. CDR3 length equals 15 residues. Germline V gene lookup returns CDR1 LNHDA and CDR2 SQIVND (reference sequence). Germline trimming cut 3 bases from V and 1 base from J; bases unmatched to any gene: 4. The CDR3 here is CASSIAGTGSYEQYF. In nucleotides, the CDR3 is TGTGCCAGTAGTATTGCGGGGACAGGGTCCTACGAGCAGTACTTC.

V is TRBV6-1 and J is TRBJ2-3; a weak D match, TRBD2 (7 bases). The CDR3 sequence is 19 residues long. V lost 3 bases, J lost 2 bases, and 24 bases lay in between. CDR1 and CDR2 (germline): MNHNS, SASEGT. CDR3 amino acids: CASSDPGTTGGHDTDTQYF. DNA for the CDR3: TGTGCCAGCAGTGACCCAGGGACTACCGGGGGACACGACACAGATACGCAGTATTTT.

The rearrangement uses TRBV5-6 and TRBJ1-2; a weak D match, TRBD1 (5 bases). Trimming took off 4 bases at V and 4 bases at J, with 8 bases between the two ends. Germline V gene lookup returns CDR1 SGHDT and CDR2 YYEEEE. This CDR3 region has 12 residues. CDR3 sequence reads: CASSLGGYGYTF. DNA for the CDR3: TGTGCCAGCAGCCTCGGGGGCTATGGCTACACCTTC.

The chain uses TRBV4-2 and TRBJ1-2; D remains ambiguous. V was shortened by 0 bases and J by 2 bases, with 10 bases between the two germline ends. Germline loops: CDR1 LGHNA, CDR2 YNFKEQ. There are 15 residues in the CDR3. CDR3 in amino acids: CASSQDFGPNYGYTF. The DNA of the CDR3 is TGTGCCAGCAGCCAAGATTTTGGGCCCAACTATGGCTACACCTTC.